This T cell receptor (beta chain) was documented in a study of blood T cells in healthy people across ages. Study-wide results and caveats: The study found TCR beta diversity correlated strongly with naive T cell percentage. TCR beta diversity per million T cells fell roughly linearly with age.

A note on this clonotype: Its antigen is not known.

V lost 4 bases and J lost 6, with 8 bases in between. The length of the CDR3 is 12 residues. The V gene's germline CDR1 is SGHTS and CDR2 YDEGEE. Primed by a sample-barcoded 5' primer and a J-beta primer mix, a second PCR proceeded for about 7 to 11 cycles. TCRdb re-called the 5' RACE reads through MiXCR, storing one row per CDR3 protein. The sample holds more than 550,000 distinct CDR3 sequences, 22% seen once. The chain is built from TRBV5-8 and TRBJ2-1; D gene uncertain. The specimen was blood. This sequence was found in a man aged 70-80 years in good health. For the CDR3, the DNA is TGTGCCAGCAGCAGTGAGGCCAATGAGCAGTTCTTC. Amino acid sequence: CASSSEANEQFF.